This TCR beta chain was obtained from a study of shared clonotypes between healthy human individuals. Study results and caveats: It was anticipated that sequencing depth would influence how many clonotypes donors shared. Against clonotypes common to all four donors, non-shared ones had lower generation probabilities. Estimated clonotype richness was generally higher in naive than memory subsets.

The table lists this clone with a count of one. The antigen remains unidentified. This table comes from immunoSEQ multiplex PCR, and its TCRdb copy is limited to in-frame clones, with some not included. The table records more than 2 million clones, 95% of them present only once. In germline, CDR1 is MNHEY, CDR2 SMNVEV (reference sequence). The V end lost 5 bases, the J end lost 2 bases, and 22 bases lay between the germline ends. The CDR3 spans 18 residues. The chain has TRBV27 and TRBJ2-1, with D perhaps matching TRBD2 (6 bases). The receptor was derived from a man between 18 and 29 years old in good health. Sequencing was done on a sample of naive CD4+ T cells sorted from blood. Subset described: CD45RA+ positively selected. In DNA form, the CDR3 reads TGTGCCAGCAGTGGCATGCAACGGGACTCTCCTACCTACAATGAGCAGTTCTTC. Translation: CASSGMQRDSPTYNEQFF.